This T cell receptor beta chain was identified in a study of TIL therapy for anti-PD-1-resistant metastatic lung cancer (dated by TCRdb to the early 2020s). A note on the overall study: Tumors were collected before any PD-1/PD-L1 blockade, after which patients were given nivolumab, and patients who progressed were given lymphodepletion, an infusion of expanded TIL and IL-2. The cohort was composed predominantly of lung adenocarcinoma, with four EGFR-mutant and two ALK-rearranged tumors included, and half of patients were identified as current or former smokers. Across the cohort, whole-exome sequencing showed a median non-synonymous tumor mutation burden of 1.5 mutations per megabase. T cell receptor beta sequencing of tumor and peripheral blood served to follow clonotypes across the tumor, the expanded TIL product, and serial blood samples. Enrolled patients had a median age of roughly 54 years (range about 38-85) and a median tumor PD-L1 proportion score of over 5.5%.

CDR1 and CDR2 were assigned from the germline V gene as KGHSY and FQNENV. The CDR3 spans 16 residues, from the cysteine through the phenylalanine. Only the CDR3 DNA stays, 48 bases, in frame from base 1. Unmatched junction bases come to 5, with V trimmed by 2 bases and J by 5 bases. In regard to this clone: Its antigen target is currently unknown. No clone much larger than this one lies a single base away; base qualities are absent.

Read against the paper, the sample's time point label means: pre-treatment sample, taken before nivolumab and TIL therapy. Between late 2017 and early 2020, a dual-center phase I trial enrolled adults who had stage 4 NSCLC. The samples were obtained from a phase I trial that was single-arm and open-label and tested tumor-infiltrating lymphocyte therapy combined with nivolumab in advanced non-small cell lung cancer. Blood mononuclear cells were isolated from EDTA tubes by Ficoll gradient and were snap-frozen as pellets, and DNA was extracted with a Qiagen mini-prep kit. Overall results and qualifications from the work: The study protocol defined all tumor marker inferences as exploratory. The cohort was highly selected, with more treatment-naive, never-smoker and oncogene-addicted patients than typical, limiting generalizability. Infused TIL clonotypes partially replaced the baseline peripheral repertoire then decayed over months, with no apparent association between persistence and response.

TCR beta CDR3 regions were amplified from genomic DNA by bias-controlled multiplex PCR with the immunoSEQ v3 hsTCRB kit. The TCR libraries were sequenced on an Illumina NextSeq 500 to approximately 2.1 million read pairs for survey level or roughly 5-6.5 million read pairs for deep level. On the study's bioinformatics: V, D and J genes were assigned, non-productive sequences were removed, and clonality was reported by immunoSEQ Analyzer software. Repertoires of infused TIL and blood were compared using productive Simpson clonality and the Morisita overlap index of productive TRB rearrangements. The absolute count of a clonotype in blood was estimated by multiplying the lymphocyte count by the CD3+ fraction and by the productive frequency of the clone. TCRdb carries this immuneACCESS record with in-frame sequences only. Its versions omit some clonotypes, under half of them owing to an unresolved V gene in the studies checked, with the rest unexplained. V and J calls plus clone size are reproduced from that table; the DNA served to infer D and trimming. The sample table contains some 15,000 clones; only one count was recorded for 86% of them. Roughly 0.9% of the sample is taken by the ten largest.

This sequence originates from a person aged 25 to 79 with non-small cell lung cancer. The starting material was blood, obtained at baseline. The chain is encoded by TRBV16 joined to TRBJ2-1; the junction holds 11 bases that match TRBD2. The CDR3 sequence is CASSQDSGRAHNEQFF. The DNA is as follows: TGTGCCAGCAGCCAAGATAGCGGGAGGGCCCACAATGAGCAGTTCTTC.